This T cell receptor (beta chain) was recovered during a study of CD8 T cells in Susac syndrome. Random hexamers were used to reverse transcribe an amount of about 0.45 to 1 ug RNA. Via MiXCR, TCRdb re-called the immunoSEQ multiplex PCR reads, giving one row per CDR3 protein. The table includes approximately 200,000 distinct CDR3 sequences, 80% to 95% detected once. TCR beta sequencing was performed on blood CD8+ and CD4+ T cells. The multiple sclerosis control group comprised treatment-naive patients with stable or active relapsing-remitting disease. CDR1 and CDR2 from the germline V gene are PRHDT and FYEKMQ (reference sequence). The CDR3 extends over 16 amino acids. The V gene lost 4 bases and the J gene lost 2 bases, with 15 bases spanning the gap.

This clonotype was obtained from a human donor with multiple sclerosis. V gene TRBV13 combines with J gene TRBJ1-3; D uncertain. Sequenced: CD8+ T cells from PBMCs. CDR3 loop: CASSSPSGPPGNTIYF. CDR3 coding DNA: TGTGCCAGCAGCTCCCCATCCGGCCCGCCTGGAAACACCATATATTTT. Based on the CDR3 plus reference TRBV13 and TRBJ1-3, the full variable domain is AAGVIQSPRHLIKEKRETATLKCYPIPRHDTVYWYQQGPGQDPQFLISFYEKMQSDKGSIPDRFSAQQFSDYHSELNMSSLELGDSALYFCASSSPSGPPGNTIYFGEGSWLTVV.